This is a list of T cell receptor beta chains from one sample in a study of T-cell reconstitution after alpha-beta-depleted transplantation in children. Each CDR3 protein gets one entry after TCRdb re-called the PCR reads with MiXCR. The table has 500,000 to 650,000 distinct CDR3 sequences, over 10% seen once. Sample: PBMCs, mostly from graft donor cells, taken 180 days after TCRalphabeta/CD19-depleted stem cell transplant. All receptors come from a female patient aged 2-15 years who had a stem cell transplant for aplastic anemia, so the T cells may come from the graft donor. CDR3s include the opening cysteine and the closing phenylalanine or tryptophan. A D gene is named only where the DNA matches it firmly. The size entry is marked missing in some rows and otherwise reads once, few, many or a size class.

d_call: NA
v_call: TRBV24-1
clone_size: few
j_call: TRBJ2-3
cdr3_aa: CATSDLTATDTQYF
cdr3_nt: TGTGCCACCAGTGATTTGACAGCCACAGATACGCAGTATTTT

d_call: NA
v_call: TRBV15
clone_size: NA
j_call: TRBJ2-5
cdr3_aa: CASQPAGEETQYF
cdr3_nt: TGTGCCTCCCAACCGGCAGGGGAAGAGACCCAGTACTTC

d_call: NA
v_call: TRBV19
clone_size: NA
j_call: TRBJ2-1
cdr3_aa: CASSISLAPRDNEQFF
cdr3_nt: TGTGCCAGTAGTATCAGTTTGGCTCCGCGGGACAATGAGCAGTTCTTC

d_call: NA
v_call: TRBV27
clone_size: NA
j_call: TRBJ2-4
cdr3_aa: CASSPHGGNINIQYF
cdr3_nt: TGTGCCAGCAGCCCCCATGGAGGGAATATAAACATTCAGTACTTC

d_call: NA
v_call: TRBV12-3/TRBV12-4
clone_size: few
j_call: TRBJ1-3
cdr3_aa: CASSLRESGNTIYF
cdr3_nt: TGTGCCAGCAGTTTGCGGGAGTCTGGAAACACCATATATTTT

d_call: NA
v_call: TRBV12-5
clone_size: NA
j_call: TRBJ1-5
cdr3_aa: CASGSGDQPQHF
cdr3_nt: TGTGCTAGTGGTTCGGGGGACCAGCCCCAGCATTTT

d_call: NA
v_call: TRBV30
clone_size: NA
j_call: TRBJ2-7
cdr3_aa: CAWDSLALVGEQYF
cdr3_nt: TGTGCCTGGGACTCACTAGCCCTAGTCGGCGAGCAGTACTTC

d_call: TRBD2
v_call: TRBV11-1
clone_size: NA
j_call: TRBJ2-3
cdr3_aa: CASSLASLSGAFTDTQYF
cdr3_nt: TGTGCCAGCAGCTTAGCGTCCCTTAGCGGGGCCTTCACAGATACGCAGTATTTT

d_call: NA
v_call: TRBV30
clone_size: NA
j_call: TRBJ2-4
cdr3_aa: CASNTQSVNIQYF
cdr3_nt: TGTGCCAGCAATACCCAGAGTGTGAACATTCAGTACTTC

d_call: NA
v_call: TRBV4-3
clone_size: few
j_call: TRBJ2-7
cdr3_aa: CASSQADRDIAPYEQYF
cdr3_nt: TGCGCCAGCAGCCAAGCGGACCGGGACATAGCACCCTACGAGCAGTACTTC

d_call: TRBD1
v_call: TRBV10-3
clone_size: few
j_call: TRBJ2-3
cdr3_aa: CAMAGTALPADTQYF
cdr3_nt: TGTGCCATGGCCGGGACAGCGCTCCCCGCAGATACGCAGTATTTT

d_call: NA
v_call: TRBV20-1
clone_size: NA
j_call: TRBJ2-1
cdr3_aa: CSAANDLAEGYNEQFF
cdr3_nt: TGCAGTGCTGCCAATGATCTAGCCGAAGGCTACAATGAGCAGTTCTTC

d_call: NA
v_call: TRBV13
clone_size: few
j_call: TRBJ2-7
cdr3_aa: CASSTGKNPAEQYF
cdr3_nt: TGTGCCAGCAGTACCGGGAAAAACCCAGCCGAGCAGTACTTC

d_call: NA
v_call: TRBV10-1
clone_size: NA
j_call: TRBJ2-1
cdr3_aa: CASSSQRYSYNEQFF
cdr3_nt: TGCGCCAGCAGCTCGCAGAGGTACTCCTACAATGAGCAGTTCTTC

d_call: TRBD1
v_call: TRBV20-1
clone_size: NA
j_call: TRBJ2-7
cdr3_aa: CSASPPGQSSYEQYF
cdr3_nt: TGCAGTGCTAGCCCTCCGGGACAGAGCTCCTACGAGCAGTACTTC

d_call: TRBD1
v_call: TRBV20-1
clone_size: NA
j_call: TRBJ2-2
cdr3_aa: CSAGRTGDTGELFF
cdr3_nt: TGCAGTGCTGGTAGGACAGGGGACACCGGGGAGCTGTTTTTT

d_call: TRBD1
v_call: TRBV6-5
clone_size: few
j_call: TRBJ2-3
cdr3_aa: CASSNPRGQGSDTQYF
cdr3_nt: TGTGCCAGCAGTAACCCCCGTGGACAGGGGTCAGATACGCAGTATTTT

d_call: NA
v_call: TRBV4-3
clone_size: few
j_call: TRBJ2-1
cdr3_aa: CASSQEASSYSYNEQFF
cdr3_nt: TGCGCCAGCAGCCAAGAAGCCTCTTCTTACTCCTACAATGAGCAGTTCTTC

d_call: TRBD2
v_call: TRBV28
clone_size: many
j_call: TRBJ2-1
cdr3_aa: CAITLSGTYNEQFF
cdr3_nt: TGTGCCATTACCCTGAGCGGGACTTACAATGAGCAGTTCTTC

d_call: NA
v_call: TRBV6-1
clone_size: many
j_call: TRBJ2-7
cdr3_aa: CASSPVSTGTYEQYF
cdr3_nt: TGTGCCAGCAGCCCTGTTTCGACGGGAACCTACGAGCAGTACTTC

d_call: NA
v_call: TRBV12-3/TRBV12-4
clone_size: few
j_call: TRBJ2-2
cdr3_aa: CASSLTRRGRTPGELFF
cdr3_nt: TGTGCCAGCAGTTTAACTCGCCGGGGCAGGACTCCCGGGGAGCTGTTTTTT

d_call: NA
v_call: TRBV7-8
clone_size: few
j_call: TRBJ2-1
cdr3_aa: CASSLRPEGIQLTYRFF
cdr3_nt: TGTGCCAGCAGCTTACGTCCGGAAGGCATACAGTTGACTTATCGGTTCTTC

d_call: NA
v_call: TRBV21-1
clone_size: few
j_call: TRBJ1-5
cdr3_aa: CASSKALGAGQPQHF
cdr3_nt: TGTGCCAGCAGCAAAGCACTGGGGGCAGGACAGCCCCAGCATTTT

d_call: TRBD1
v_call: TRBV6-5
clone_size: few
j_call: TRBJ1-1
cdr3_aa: CASSYSRTGGDTEAFF
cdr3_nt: TGTGCCAGCAGTTACTCCCGGACAGGGGGGGACACTGAAGCTTTCTTT

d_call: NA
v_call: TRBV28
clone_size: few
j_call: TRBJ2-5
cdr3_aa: CASTPQVYSTRYQETQYF
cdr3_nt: TGTGCCAGCACCCCCCAAGTCTACAGTACAAGGTACCAAGAGACCCAGTACTTC

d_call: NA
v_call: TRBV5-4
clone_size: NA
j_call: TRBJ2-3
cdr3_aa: CASSSQGESTDTQYF
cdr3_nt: TGTGCCAGCAGCTCACAAGGCGAAAGCACAGATACGCAGTATTTT

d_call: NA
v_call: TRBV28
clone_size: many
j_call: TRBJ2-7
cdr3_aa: CASSLTGPTYEQYF
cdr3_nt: TGTGCCAGCAGTTTGACAGGTCCTACCTACGAGCAGTACTTC

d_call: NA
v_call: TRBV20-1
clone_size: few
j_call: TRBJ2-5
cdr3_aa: CSAPLGIPETQYF
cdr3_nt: TGCAGTGCTCCCCTTGGGATTCCGGAGACCCAGTACTTC

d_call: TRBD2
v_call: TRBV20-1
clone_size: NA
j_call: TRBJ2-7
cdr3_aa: CSANLGLAGDEQYF
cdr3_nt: TGCAGTGCTAACCTCGGACTAGCGGGAGACGAGCAGTACTTC

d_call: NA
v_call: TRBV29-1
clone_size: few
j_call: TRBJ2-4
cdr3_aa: CSVGPVRGAKNIQYF
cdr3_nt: TGCAGCGTTGGGCCGGTACGGGGGGCCAAAAACATTCAGTACTTC

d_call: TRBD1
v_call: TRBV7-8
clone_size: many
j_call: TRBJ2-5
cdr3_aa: CASSWTGLQETQYF
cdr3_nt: TGTGCCAGCAGCTGGACAGGTCTCCAAGAGACCCAGTACTTC

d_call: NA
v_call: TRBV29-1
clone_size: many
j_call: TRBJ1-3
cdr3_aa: CSGVFLSGNTIYF
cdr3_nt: TGCAGCGGTGTATTCCTAAGCGGAAACACCATATATTTT

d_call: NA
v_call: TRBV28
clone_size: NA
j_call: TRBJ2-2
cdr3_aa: CASTAVQGWTGELFF
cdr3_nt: TGTGCCAGCACAGCCGTTCAGGGGTGGACCGGGGAGCTGTTTTTT

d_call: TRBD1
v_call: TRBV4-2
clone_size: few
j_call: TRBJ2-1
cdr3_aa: CASSQNRDSSYEQFF
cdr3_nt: TGTGCCAGCAGCCAAAACCGGGACAGCTCCTATGAGCAGTTCTTC

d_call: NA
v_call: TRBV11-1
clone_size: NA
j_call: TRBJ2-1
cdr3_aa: CASSLRGSRYRSPNNEQFF
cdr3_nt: TGTGCCAGCAGCTTACGCGGGTCGCGGTACCGAAGTCCTAACAATGAGCAGTTCTTC

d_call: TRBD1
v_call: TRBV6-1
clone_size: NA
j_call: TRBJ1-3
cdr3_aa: CASSPGTGGALTGNTIYF
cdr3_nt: TGTGCCAGCAGCCCCGGGACAGGGGGCGCCTTGACTGGAAACACCATATATTTT

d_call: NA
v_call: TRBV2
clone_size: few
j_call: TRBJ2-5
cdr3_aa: CASQNRLGETQYF
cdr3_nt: TGTGCCAGCCAAAACCGACTGGGGGAGACCCAGTACTTC

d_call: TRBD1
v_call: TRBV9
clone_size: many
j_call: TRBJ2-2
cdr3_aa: CASSPAVTGAGELFF
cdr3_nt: TGTGCCAGCAGCCCCGCTGTGACAGGGGCCGGGGAGCTGTTTTTT

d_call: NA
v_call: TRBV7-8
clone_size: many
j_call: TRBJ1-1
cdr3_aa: CASSLYWGGTEAFF
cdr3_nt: TGTGCCAGCAGCTTATACTGGGGTGGGACTGAAGCTTTCTTT

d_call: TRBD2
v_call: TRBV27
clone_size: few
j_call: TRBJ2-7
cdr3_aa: CASSTLAGGYEQYF
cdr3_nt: TGTGCCAGCAGTACACTAGCGGGAGGCTACGAGCAGTACTTC

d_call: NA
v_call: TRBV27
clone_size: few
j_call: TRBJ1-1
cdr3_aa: CASSLFSGTNTEAFF
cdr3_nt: TGTGCCAGCAGTTTATTCTCAGGGACAAACACTGAAGCTTTCTTT